This TCR beta chain was identified during a study of read filtering for tumor transcriptome and immune sequencing. In this sample, this clonotype turned up many times. From 350 to 500 ng of RNA, a library with molecular barcoded alpha/delta and beta/gamma adaptors was made. TCRdb recomputed calls from the reads with MiXCR, one row per CDR3 protein. The repertoire holds about 58,000 distinct CDR3 sequences, with about 12% as singletons. Source material: a population of CD138-negative cells sorted from bone marrow. The TCR was taken from a donor at least 40 years old with multiple myeloma.

This CDR3 reads CSARKRVSNTGELFF. CDR3 DNA sequence: TGCAGTGCTAGAAAGCGGGTTTCAAACACCGGGGAGCTGTTTTTT. This chain connects TRBV20-1 to TRBJ2-2; TRBD2 is a possible D gene (6 bases). Trimming took off 2 bases at V and 2 bases at J, with 12 bases between the two ends. The CDR3 has 15 amino acids. CDR1 is DFQATT, CDR2 SNEGSKA, per germline (reference sequence).